A single T cell receptor beta chain is shown here with its context. Its antigen is still unknown. This sample was included in a study of cytomegalovirus exposure and HLA in healthy donors. Findings and caveats of the study: One cluster of highly shared sequence variants probably arose as a sequencing artifact. Information on immune exposure was restricted to one variable (CMV serostatus).

Germline values: CDR1 SGHTA, CDR2 FQGNSA. The CDR3 consists of 15 residues. V was pared by 0 bases and J by 7 bases, with 16 bases between. The PCR had 60 Vbeta and 13 Jbeta primers. Clones were read by immunoSEQ multiplex PCR, and TCRdb kept only the in-frame ones, dropping some. The sample has roughly 130,000 clones, about 73% seen once. The chain combines TRBV7-2 with TRBJ2-7; D might be TRBD1 (5 bases). The source of this sequence is a woman aged 40 to 50 in good health and CMV-seropositive. Sequencing input: PBMCs. CDR3 sequence: CASSLAGREDGEQYF. The CDR3 region has the DNA TGTGCCAGCAGCTTAGCGGGCAGGGAAGATGGGGAGCAGTACTTC. Looking up the rest from reference TRBV7-2 and TRBJ2-7 gives the full variable domain: GAGVSQSPSNKVTEKGKDVELRCDPISGHTALYWYRQSLGQGLEFLIYFQGNSAPDKSGLPSDRFSAERTGGSVSTLTIQRTQQEDSAVYLCASSLAGREDGEQYFGPGTRLTVT.